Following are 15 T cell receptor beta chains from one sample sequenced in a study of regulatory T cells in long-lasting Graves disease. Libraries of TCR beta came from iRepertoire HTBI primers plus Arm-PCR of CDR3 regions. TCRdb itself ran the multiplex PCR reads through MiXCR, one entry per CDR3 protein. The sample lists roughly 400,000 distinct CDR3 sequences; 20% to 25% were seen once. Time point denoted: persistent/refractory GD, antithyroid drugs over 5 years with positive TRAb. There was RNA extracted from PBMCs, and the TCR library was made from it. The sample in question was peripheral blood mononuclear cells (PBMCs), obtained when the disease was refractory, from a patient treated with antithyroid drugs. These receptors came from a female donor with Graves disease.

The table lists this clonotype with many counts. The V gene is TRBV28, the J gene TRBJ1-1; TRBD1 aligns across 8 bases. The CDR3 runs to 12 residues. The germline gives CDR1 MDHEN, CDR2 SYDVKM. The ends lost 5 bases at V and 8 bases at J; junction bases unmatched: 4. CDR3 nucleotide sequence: TGTGCCAGCAGTCCCAGGGGGCCCGAAGCTTTCTTT. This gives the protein CASSPRGPEAFF. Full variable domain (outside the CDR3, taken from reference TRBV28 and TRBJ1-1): DVKVTQSSRYLVKRTGEKVFLECVQDMDHENMFWYRQDPGLGLRLIYFSYDVKMKEKGDIPEGYSVSREKKERFSLILESASTNQTSMYLCASSPRGPEAFFGQGTRLTVV.

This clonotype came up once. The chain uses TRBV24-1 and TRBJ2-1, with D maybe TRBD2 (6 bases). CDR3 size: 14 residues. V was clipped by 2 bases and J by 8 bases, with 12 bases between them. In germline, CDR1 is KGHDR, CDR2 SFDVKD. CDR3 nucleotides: TGTGCCACCAGTGATTCCCGATTAGCGGATGAGCAGTTCTTC. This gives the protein CATSDSRLADEQFF.

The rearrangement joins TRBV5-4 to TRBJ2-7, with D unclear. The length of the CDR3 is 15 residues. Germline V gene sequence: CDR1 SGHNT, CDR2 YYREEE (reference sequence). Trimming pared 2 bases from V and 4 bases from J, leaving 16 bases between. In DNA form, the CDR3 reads TGTGCCAGCAGCTTTTCCCTTGGCTTCTCGTACGAGCAGTACTTC. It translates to CASSFSLGFSYEQYF.

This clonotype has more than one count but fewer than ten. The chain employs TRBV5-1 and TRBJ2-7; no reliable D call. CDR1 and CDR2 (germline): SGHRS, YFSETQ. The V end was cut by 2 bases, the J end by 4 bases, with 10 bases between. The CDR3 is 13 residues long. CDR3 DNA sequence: TGCGCCAGCAGCTTAGAATCAGAGTACGAGCAGTACTTC. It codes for CASSLESEYEQYF.

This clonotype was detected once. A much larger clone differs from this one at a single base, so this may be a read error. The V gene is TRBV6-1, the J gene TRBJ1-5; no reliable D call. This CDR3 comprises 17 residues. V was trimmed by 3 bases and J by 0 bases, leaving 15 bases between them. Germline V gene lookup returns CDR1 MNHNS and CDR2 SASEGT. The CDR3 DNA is TGTGCCAGCAGTGAGGAGGTGGGCAGGCTTAGCAATCAGCCCCAGCATTTT. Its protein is CASSEEVGRLSNQPQHF.

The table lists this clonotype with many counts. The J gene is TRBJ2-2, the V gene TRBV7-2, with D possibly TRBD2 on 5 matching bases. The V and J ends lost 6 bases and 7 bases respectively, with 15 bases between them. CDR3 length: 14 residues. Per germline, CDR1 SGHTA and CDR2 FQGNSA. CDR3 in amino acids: CASRPGNANGELFF. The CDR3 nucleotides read TGTGCCAGCAGGCCGGGGAACGCAAACGGGGAGCTGTTTTTT. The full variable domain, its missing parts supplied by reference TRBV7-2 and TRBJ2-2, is GAGVSQSPSNKVTEKGKDVELRCDPISGHTALYWYRQSLGQGLEFLIYFQGNSAPDKSGLPSDRFSAERTGGSVSTLTIQRTQQEDSAVYLCASRPGNANGELFFGEGSRLTVL.

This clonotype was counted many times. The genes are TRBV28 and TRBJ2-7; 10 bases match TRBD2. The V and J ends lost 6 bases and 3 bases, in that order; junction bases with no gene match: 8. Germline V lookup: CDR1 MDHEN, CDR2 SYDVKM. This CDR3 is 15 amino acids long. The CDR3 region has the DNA TGTGCCAGCAGACCCGTAGGGACTAGCGACTACGAGCAGTACTTC. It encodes CASRPVGTSDYEQYF.

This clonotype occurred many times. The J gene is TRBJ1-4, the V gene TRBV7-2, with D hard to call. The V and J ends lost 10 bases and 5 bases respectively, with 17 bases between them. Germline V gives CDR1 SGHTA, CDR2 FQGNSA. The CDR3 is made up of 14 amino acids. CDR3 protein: CATMRSGGNEKLFF. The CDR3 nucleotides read TGTGCCACTATGCGGTCAGGAGGAAATGAAAAACTGTTTTTT.

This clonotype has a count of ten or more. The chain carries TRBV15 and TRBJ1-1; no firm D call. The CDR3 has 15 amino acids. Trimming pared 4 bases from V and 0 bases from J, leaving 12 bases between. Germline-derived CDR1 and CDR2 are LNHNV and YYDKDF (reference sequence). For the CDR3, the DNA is TGTGCCACCAGCAAGGGTTGGGCTTTGAACACTGAAGCTTTCTTT. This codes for CATSKGWALNTEAFF.

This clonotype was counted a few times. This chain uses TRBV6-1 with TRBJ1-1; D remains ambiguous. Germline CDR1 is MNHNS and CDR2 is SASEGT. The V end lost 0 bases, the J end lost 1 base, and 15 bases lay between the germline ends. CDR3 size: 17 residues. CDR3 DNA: TGTGCCAGCAGTGAAGCGCTTTTTGGAGGGAGGAACACTGAAGCTTTCTTT. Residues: CASSEALFGGRNTEAFF.

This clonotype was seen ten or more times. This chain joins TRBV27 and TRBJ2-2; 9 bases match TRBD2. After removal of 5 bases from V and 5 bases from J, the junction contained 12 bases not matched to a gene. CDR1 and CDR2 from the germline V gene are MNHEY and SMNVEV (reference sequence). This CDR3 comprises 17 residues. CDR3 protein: CASSKSFSGSGTGELFF. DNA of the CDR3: TGTGCCAGCAGTAAATCCTTTAGCGGGAGCGGGACCGGGGAGCTGTTTTTT.

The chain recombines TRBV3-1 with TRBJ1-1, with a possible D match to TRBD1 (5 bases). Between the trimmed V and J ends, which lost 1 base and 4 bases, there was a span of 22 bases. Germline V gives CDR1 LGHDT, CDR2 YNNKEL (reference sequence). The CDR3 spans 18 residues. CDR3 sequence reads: CASSQGGIGTGLGTEAFF. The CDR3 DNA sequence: TGTGCCAGCAGCCAAGGAGGGATAGGGACCGGTTTGGGCACTGAAGCTTTCTTT.

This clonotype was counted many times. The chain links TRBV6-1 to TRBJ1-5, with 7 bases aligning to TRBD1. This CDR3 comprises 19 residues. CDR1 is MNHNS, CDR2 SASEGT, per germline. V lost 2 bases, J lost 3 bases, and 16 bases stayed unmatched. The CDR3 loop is CASSEPSYQSTGNNQPQHF. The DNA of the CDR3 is TGTGCCAGCAGTGAACCGTCCTACCAATCGACAGGGAACAATCAGCCCCAGCATTTT.

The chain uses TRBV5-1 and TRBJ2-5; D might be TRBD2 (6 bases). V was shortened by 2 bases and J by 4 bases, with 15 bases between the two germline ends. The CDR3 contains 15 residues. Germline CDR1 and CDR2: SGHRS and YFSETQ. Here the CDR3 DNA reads TGCGCCAGCAGCTTTTTCGGGGGAATAGGAGAGACCCAGTACTTC. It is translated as CASSFFGGIGETQYF. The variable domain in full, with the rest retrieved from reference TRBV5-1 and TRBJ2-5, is KAGVTQTPRYLIKTRGQQVTLSCSPISGHRSVSWYQQTPGQGLQFLFEYFSETQRNKGNFPGRFSGRQFSNSRSEMNVSTLELGDSALYLCASSFFGGIGETQYFGPGTRLLVL.

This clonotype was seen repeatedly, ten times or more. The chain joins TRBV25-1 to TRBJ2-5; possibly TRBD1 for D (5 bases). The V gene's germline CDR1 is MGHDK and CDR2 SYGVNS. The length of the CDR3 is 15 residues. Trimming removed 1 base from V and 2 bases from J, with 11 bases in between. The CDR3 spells CASSESQQVQETQYF. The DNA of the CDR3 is TGTGCCAGCAGTGAATCCCAACAGGTACAAGAGACCCAGTACTTC.